The source of this T cell receptor (beta chain) is a study of cytomegalovirus exposure and HLA in healthy donors. Although they were nominally healthy when sampled, donors likely had unrecorded immune exposures. In the PCR, 60 Vbeta and 13 Jbeta primers were used. TCRdb's table, derived via immunoSEQ multiplex PCR, lists solely in-frame clones and lacks some. This table has 150,000 to 200,000 clones, roughly four fifths appearing once. The CDR3 length is 17 residues. V was trimmed by 4 bases and J by 4 bases, leaving 23 bases between them. The V gene's germline CDR1 is SGHRS and CDR2 YFSETQ. Broader study findings: Only CMV serostatus was available as immune exposure information. Reportedly, TCR beta sequences accurately predicted HLA-A and HLA-B alleles in most subjects.

With regard to this clone: The antigen remains unidentified.

The chain couples TRBV5-1 to TRBJ1-2, with D hard to call. This receptor was identified in a woman aged 18 to 35 in good health and CMV-seropositive. Sequenced sample: PBMCs. CDR3 region: CASSPTLGTEDIYGYTF. CDR3 nucleotide sequence: TGCGCCAGCAGCCCTACTTTAGGTACGGAGGATATCTATGGCTACACCTTC.